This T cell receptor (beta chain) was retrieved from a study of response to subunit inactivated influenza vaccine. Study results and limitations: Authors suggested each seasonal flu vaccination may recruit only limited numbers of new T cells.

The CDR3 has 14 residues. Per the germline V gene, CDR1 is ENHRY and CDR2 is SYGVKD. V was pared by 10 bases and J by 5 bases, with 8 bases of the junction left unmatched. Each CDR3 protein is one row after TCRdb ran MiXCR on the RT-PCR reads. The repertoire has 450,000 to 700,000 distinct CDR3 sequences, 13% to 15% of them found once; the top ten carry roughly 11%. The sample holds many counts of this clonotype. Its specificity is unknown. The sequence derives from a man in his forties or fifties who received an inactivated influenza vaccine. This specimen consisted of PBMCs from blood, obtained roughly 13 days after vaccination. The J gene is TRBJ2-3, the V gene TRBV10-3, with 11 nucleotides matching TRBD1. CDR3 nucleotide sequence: TGTGCCACCCGGGACAGGGGGACTGGAGATACGCAGTATTTT. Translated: CATRDRGTGDTQYF.